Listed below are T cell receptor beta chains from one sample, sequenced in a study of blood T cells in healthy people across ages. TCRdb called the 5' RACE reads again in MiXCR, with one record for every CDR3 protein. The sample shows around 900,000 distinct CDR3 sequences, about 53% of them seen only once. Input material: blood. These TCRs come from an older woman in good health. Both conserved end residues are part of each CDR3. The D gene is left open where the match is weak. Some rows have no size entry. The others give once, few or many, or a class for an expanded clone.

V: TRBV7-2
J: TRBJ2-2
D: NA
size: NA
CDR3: CASSLLEGRGTGELFF
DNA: TGTGCCAGCAGCTTATTGGAGGGCCGTGGGACCGGGGAGCTGTTTTTT

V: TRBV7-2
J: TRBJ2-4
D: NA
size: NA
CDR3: CASSLVNLRVPLAKNIQYF
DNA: TGTGCCAGCAGCTTAGTCAATCTAAGAGTCCCACTAGCCAAAAACATTCAGTACTTC

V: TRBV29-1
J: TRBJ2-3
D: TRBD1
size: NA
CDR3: CSVEDRAVTDTQYF
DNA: TGCAGCGTTGAGGACAGGGCAGTCACAGATACGCAGTATTTT

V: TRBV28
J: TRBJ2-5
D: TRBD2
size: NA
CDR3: CASSLLAGEDQETQYF
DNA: TGTGCCAGCAGTTTACTAGCGGGAGAGGATCAAGAGACCCAGTACTTC

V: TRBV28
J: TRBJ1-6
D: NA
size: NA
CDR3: CASSLRRGTSPLHF
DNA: TGTGCCAGCAGTTTACGGCGTGGGACTTCACCCCTCCACTTT

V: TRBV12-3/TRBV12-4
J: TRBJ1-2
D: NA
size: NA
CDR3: CASRTAGVYGYTF
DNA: TGTGCCAGCAGGACCGCCGGCGTCTATGGCTACACCTTC

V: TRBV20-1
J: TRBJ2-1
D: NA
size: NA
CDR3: CSAMRPGKREQFF
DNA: TGCAGTGCTATGAGGCCAGGTAAACGTGAGCAGTTCTTC

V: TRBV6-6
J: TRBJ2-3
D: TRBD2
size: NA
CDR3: CASRGLAGGDTQYF
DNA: TGTGCCAGCAGGGGACTAGCGGGAGGGGATACGCAGTATTTT

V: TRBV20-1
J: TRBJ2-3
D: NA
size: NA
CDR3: CSASFGLGTDTQYF
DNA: TGCAGTGCTAGTTTCGGGCTTGGCACAGATACGCAGTATTTT

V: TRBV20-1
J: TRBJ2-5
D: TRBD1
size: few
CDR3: CSARGTGVQTQYF
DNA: TGCAGTGCTAGGGGGACAGGGGTACAGACCCAGTACTTC

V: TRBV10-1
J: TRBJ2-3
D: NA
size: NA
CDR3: CASSPGPRADTQYF
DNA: TGCGCCAGCAGCCCGGGACCTCGCGCAGATACGCAGTATTTT

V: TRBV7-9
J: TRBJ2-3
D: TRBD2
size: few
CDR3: CASSFSFREADTQYF
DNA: TGTGCCAGCAGCTTCAGCTTTCGGGAGGCAGATACGCAGTATTTT

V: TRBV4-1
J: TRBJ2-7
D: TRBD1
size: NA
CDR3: CASSPQQAGGHEQYF
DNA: TGCGCCAGCAGCCCCCAACAGGCAGGGGGCCACGAGCAGTACTTC

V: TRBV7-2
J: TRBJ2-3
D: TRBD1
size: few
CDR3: CASRPQSTGADTQYF
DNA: TGTGCCAGCAGACCTCAAAGCACAGGGGCGGATACGCAGTATTTT

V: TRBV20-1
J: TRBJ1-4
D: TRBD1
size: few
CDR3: CSARKDRGPATNEKLFF
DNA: TGCAGTGCTAGAAAGGACAGGGGCCCTGCAACTAATGAAAAACTGTTTTTT

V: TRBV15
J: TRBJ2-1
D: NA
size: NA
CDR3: CATSTGTDNEQFF
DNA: TGTGCCACCAGTACCGGGACCGACAATGAGCAGTTCTTC

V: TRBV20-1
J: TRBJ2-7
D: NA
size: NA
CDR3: CSAMSGYCEQYF
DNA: TGCAGTGCAATGTCGGGATACTGCGAGCAGTACTTC

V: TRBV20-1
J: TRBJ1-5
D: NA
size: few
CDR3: CSARDPGNQPQHF
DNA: TGCAGTGCTAGAGATCCAGGGAATCAGCCCCAGCATTTT

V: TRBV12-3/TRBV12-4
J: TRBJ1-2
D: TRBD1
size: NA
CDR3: CASSGTGTYYGYTF
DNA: TGTGCCAGCAGTGGGACAGGGACCTACTATGGCTACACCTTC

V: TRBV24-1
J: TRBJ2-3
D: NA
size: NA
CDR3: CATSDSGLGTDTQYF
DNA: TGTGCCACCAGTGACAGCGGGTTGGGCACAGATACGCAGTATTTT

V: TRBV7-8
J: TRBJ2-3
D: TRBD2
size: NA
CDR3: CASSSLSSGRVPVPATDTQYF
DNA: TGTGCCAGCAGCTCCCTGAGTAGCGGGAGGGTACCTGTCCCTGCCACAGATACGCAGTATTTT

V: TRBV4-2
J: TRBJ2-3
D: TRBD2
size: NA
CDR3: CASSQEQTSGRLNTQYF
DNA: TGTGCCAGCAGCCAAGAGCAGACTAGCGGGAGGTTAAATACGCAGTATTTT

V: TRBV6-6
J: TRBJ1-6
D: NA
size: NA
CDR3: CASRHLREGVPLHF
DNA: TGTGCCAGCAGACATCTCCGGGAAGGGGTACCCCTCCACTTT

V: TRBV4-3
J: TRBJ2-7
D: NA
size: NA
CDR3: CASSPNVGREQYF
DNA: TGCGCCAGCAGCCCAAACGTGGGGCGCGAGCAGTACTTC

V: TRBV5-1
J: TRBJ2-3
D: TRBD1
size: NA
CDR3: CASSPFRGSTDTQYF
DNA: TGCGCCAGCAGCCCGTTCAGGGGGTCCACAGATACGCAGTATTTT

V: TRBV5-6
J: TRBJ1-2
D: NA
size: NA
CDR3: CASRDRLTNYGYTF
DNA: TGTGCCAGCAGGGACAGACTTACTAACTATGGCTACACCTTC

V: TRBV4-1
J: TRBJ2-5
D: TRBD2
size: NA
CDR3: CASSQDRLTSGRIQETQYF
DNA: TGCGCCAGCAGCCAAGATCGATTGACTAGCGGGAGGATCCAAGAGACCCAGTACTTC

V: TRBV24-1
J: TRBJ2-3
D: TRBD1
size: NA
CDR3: CATSGGTGTGTDTQYF
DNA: TGTGCCACCAGTGGGGGCACGGGGACAGGCACAGATACGCAGTATTTT

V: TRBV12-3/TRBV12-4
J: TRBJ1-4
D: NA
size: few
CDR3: CASSLRGSGEKLFF
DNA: TGTGCCAGCAGCCTGAGGGGATCTGGGGAAAAACTGTTTTTT

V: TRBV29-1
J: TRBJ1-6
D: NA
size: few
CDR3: CSARENNNSPLHF
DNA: TGCAGCGCTCGAGAAAATAACAATTCACCCCTCCACTTT

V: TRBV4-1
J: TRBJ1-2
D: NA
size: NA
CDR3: CASSQPGINYGYTF
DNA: TGCGCCAGCAGCCAACCTGGGATCAACTATGGCTACACCTTC

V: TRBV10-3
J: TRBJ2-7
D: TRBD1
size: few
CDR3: CAIRGTGSYEQYF
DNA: TGTGCCATCCGAGGGACAGGGTCCTACGAGCAGTACTTC

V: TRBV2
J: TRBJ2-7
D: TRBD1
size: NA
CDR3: CASRETGISYEQYF
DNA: TGTGCCAGCAGGGAGACAGGGATCAGCTACGAGCAGTACTTC

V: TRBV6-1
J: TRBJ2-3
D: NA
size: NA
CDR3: CASSYVDGTDTQYF
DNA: TGTGCCAGCAGTTATGTAGACGGCACAGATACGCAGTATTTT

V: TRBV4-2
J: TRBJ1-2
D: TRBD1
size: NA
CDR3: CASSSRTGVRAYGYTF
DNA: TGTGCCAGCAGCTCGAGGACAGGGGTAAGGGCCTATGGCTACACCTTC

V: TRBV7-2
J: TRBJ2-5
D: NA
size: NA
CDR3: CASSLAATFQETQYF
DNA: TGTGCCAGCAGCTTAGCGGCGACTTTCCAAGAGACCCAGTACTTC

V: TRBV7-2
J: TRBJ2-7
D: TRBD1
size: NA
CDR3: CASSLVGTVVYEQYF
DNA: TGTGCCAGCAGCTTAGTGGGGACAGTTGTCTACGAGCAGTACTTC

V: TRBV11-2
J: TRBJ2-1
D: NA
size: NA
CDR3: CASSFSYDEQFF
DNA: TGTGCCAGCAGCTTCTCTTACGATGAGCAGTTCTTC

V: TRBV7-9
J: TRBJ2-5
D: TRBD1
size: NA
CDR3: CASKRGTGEETQYF
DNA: TGTGCCAGCAAACGAGGGACAGGGGAAGAGACCCAGTACTTC

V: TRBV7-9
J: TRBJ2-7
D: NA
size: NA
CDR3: CASSSSSFRDEQYF
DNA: TGTGCCAGCAGCTCTTCTTCTTTTCGTGACGAGCAGTACTTC

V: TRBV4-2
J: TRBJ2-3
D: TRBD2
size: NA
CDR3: CASSQEASGGTYTDTQYF
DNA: TGTGCCAGCAGCCAAGAGGCTAGCGGGGGGACCTACACAGATACGCAGTATTTT

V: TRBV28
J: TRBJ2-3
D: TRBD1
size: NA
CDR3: CASRPGQSTDTQYF
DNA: TGTGCCAGCAGACCGGGACAGAGCACAGATACGCAGTATTTT

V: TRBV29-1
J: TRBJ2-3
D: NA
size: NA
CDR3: CSVGGAFYTQYF
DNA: TGCAGCGTTGGGGGCGCATTTTATACGCAGTATTTT

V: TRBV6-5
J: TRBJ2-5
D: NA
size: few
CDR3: CASSKLQGVGGETQYF
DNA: TGTGCCAGCAGCAAACTCCAGGGGGTAGGAGGGGAGACCCAGTACTTC

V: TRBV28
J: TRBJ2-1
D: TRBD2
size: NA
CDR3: CASSLSGISISEQFF
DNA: TGTGCCAGCAGTCTTAGCGGGATCTCCATTAGTGAGCAGTTCTTC

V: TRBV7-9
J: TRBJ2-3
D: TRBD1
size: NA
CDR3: CASSRQNRGADTQYF
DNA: TGTGCCAGCAGCCGCCAAAACAGGGGCGCAGATACGCAGTATTTT

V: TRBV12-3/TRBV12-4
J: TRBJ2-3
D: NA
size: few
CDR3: CASSPWTGTDTQYF
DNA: TGTGCCAGCAGTCCCTGGACAGGCACAGATACGCAGTATTTT

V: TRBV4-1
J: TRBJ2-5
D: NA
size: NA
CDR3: CASSQGLWETQYF
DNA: TGCGCCAGCAGCCAAGGACTATGGGAGACCCAGTACTTC

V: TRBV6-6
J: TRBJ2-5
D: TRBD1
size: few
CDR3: CASLGQDQETQYF
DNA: TGTGCCAGCCTCGGACAGGACCAAGAGACCCAGTACTTC

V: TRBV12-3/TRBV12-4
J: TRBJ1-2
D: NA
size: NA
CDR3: CASSLTPGRGYTF
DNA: TGTGCCAGCAGTTTGACCCCAGGGCGAGGCTACACCTTC

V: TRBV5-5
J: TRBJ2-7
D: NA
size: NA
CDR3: CASSFVSRTYEQYF
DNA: TGTGCCAGCAGCTTCGTCTCTAGGACCTACGAGCAGTACTTC

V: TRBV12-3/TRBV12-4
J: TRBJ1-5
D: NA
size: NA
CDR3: CASSLSEQPQHF
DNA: TGTGCCAGCAGTTTAAGTGAGCAGCCCCAGCATTTT

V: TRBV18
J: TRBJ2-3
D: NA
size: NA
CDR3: CASSPGAVTDTQYF
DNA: TGTGCCAGCTCACCAGGAGCGGTCACAGATACGCAGTATTTT

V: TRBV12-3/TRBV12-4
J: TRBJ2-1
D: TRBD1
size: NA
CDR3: CASSRDSQYNEQFF
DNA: TGTGCCAGCAGCCGGGACAGTCAATACAATGAGCAGTTCTTC

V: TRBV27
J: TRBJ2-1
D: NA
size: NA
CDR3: CASSLRVEAYNEQFF
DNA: TGTGCCAGCAGCTTAAGGGTGGAAGCCTACAATGAGCAGTTCTTC

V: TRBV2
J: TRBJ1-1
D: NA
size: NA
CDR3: CASMGGTLNTEAFF
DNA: TGTGCCAGCATGGGGGGGACACTGAACACTGAAGCTTTCTTT

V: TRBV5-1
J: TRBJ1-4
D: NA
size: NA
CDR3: CASSPPISARGPRLREKLFF
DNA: TGCGCCAGCAGCCCCCCTATTAGCGCCAGGGGCCCGAGGCTACGGGAAAAACTGTTTTTT

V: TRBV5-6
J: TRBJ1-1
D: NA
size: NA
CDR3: CASSLGAVYKLNTEAFF
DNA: TGTGCCAGCAGCTTGGGGGCCGTTTATAAACTTAACACTGAAGCTTTCTTT

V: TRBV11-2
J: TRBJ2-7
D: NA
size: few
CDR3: CASSLVEGTDEQYF
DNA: TGTGCCAGCAGCTTAGTCGAAGGGACGGACGAGCAGTACTTC

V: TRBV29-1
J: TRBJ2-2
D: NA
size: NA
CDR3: CSVSADTYTGELFF
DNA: TGCAGCGTCTCCGCGGACACCTACACCGGGGAGCTGTTTTTT